This entry lists 32 T cell receptor beta chains sequenced from one sample in a study of blood T cell repertoires in COVID-19. This table comes from immunoSEQ multiplex PCR, and its TCRdb copy is limited to in-frame clones, with some not included. This repertoire shows hundreds of thousands of clones, around 84% found once; its top ten account for roughly 2.5%. The sequencing sample was made of PBMCs or T cells enriched from blood (not recorded which). All receptors come from a woman in her 50s who had recovered from COVID-19.

The chain employs TRBV19 and TRBJ1-3, with D unclear. V was trimmed by 1 base and J by 0 bases, leaving 10 bases between them. CDR3 length: 16 residues. CDR1 is LNHDA and CDR2 is SQIVND in the germline V gene (reference sequence). The CDR3 nucleotides are TGTGCCAGTAGTATAGTCGGCAGGAACTCTGGAAACACCATATATTTT. It yields the protein CASSIVGRNSGNTIYF.

In this sample, this clone turned up a few times. The V and J genes are TRBV4-1 and TRBJ1-3; 7 bases match TRBD1. The CDR3 is made up of 14 amino acids. Germline CDR1 reads MGHRA; CDR2 reads YSYEKL. The V gene end was trimmed by 2 bases and the J gene end by 2 bases; junction bases not matched to a gene: 0. CDR3 nucleotides: TGCGCCAGCAGCCAACAGGGGGCTGGAAACACCATATATTTT. Its protein is CASSQQGAGNTIYF.

J is TRBJ1-6 and V is TRBV27; D unresolved. The V gene lost 1 base and the J gene lost 6 bases, with 4 bases spanning the gap. Per germline, CDR1 MNHEY and CDR2 SMNVEV (reference sequence). The CDR3 consists of 13 residues. The CDR3 DNA reads TGTGCCAGCAGTTTATTCAGTAATTCACCCCTCCACTTT. Translating it yields CASSLFSNSPLHF.

The chain uses TRBV18 and TRBJ1-5; unclear D gene. This CDR3 is 16 amino acids long. The germline gives CDR1 KGHSH, CDR2 LQKENI. V shed 6 bases and J shed 3 bases, with 18 bases lying between them. CDR3 in amino acids: CASSQMEGKANQPQHF. CDR3 DNA sequence: TGTGCCAGCTCCCAAATGGAGGGTAAGGCCAATCAGCCCCAGCATTTT.

This clone has just a few counts. The chain is built from TRBV5-4 and TRBJ1-1; TRBD1 might be the D (6 bases). Germline values: CDR1 SGHNT, CDR2 YYREEE (reference sequence). The CDR3 runs to 16 residues. Trimming stripped 3 bases from V and 0 bases from J, with 15 bases between. The CDR3 spells CASSSRQVYMNTEAFF. CDR3 coding DNA: TGTGCCAGCAGCTCCCGACAGGTCTACATGAACACTGAAGCTTTCTTT.

The chain recombines TRBV6-2 or TRBV6-3 with TRBJ2-7, with a weak D call TRBD1 (5 bases). Trimming pared 6 bases from V and 4 bases from J, leaving 16 bases between. The CDR3 is 14 residues long. Per germline, CDR1 MNHEY and CDR2 SVGEGT. The CDR3 loop is CASSPRTRPYEQYF. The CDR3 DNA reads as TGTGCCAGCAGCCCCCGGACAAGGCCTTACGAGCAGTACTTC.

V gene TRBV10-2 combines with J gene TRBJ1-2; tentatively, D is TRBD1 (5 bases). Germline V lookup: CDR1 WSHSY, CDR2 SAAADI. V was clipped by 2 bases and J by 4 bases, with 17 bases between them. CDR3 length: 16 residues. This chain's CDR3 is CASSEGSGGSGYGYTF. CDR3 DNA sequence: TGCGCCAGCAGTGAGGGGAGCGGGGGTTCAGGCTATGGCTACACCTTC.

The chain has TRBV6-5 and TRBJ2-7, with 7 positions matching TRBD1. Germline trimming cut 5 bases from V and 3 bases from J; bases unmatched to any gene: 4. The V gene's germline CDR1 is MNHEY and CDR2 SVGAGI. This CDR3 has 13 residues. CDR3 in amino acids: CASSPDRDYEQYF. The CDR3 DNA reads as TGTGCCAGCAGTCCCGACAGGGACTACGAGCAGTACTTC.

The CDR3: CAWSGTGITEAFF. CDR3 DNA sequence: TGTGCCTGGAGTGGGACAGGGATCACTGAAGCTTTCTTT. The chain has TRBV30 and TRBJ1-1; 8 bases are a match to TRBD1. V was clipped by 1 base and J by 4 bases; unmatched bases: 2. CDR1 and CDR2 (germline): GTSNPN, SVGIG (reference sequence). CDR3 length: 13 amino acids.

The chain carries TRBV7-9 and TRBJ1-2; a possible D gene is TRBD1 (6 bases). CDR3 size: 14 residues. The germline gives CDR1 SEHNR, CDR2 FQNEAQ (reference sequence). Trimming removed 5 bases from V and 4 bases from J, with 14 bases in between. In nucleotides, the CDR3 is TGTGCCAGCAGCGAGCCAAGGGGGATCTATGGCTACACCTTC. Protein sequence: CASSEPRGIYGYTF.

The chain uses TRBV18 and TRBJ1-3; no clear D gene. V was trimmed by 3 bases and J by 4 bases, leaving 7 bases between them. There are 13 residues in the CDR3. Germline V lookup: CDR1 KGHSH, CDR2 LQKENI. The CDR3 spells CASSPPIGNTIYF. DNA for the CDR3: TGTGCCAGCTCACCCCCTATAGGAAACACCATATATTTT.

This clone was seen only once. This rearrangement joins TRBV12-3 or TRBV12-4 to TRBJ1-1; D unclear. Trimming cost V 3 bases and J 7 bases, with 9 bases left between them. The CDR3 loop spans 12 amino acids. CDR3 amino acids: CASSFQRSEAFF. DNA of the CDR3: TGTGCCAGCAGTTTTCAAAGGAGTGAAGCTTTCTTT.

The chain couples TRBV27 to TRBJ2-1; 10 nucleotides line up with TRBD2. CDR3 size: 15 residues. The V gene end was trimmed by 6 bases and the J gene end by 1 base; junction bases not matched to a gene: 3. The germline V gene encodes CDR1 MNHEY and CDR2 SMNVEV (reference sequence). The CDR3 DNA reads TGTGCCAGCAGATCGGGACTAGCGTCCTACAATGAGCAGTTCTTC. Its translation: CASRSGLASYNEQFF.

This clone was detected only a few times. The chain couples TRBV2 to TRBJ1-2, with 7 bases that match TRBD1. The junction had 12 bases not matched to a gene; V was cut back by 5 bases and J by 6 bases. The germline CDR1 and CDR2 sequences are SNHLY and FYNNEI. The CDR3 contains 15 residues. The CDR3 nucleotides read TGTGCCAGCAGTCTTTTCGGGACAGCAGGGGATGGCTACACCTTC. Protein product: CASSLFGTAGDGYTF. The full variable domain, with the rest looked up from reference TRBV2 and TRBJ1-2, is EPEVTQTPSHQVTQMGQEVILRCVPISNHLYFYWYRQILGQKVEFLVSFYNNEISEKSEIFDDQFSVERPDGSNFTLKIRSTKLEDSAMYFCASSLFGTAGDGYTFGSGTRLTVV.

J is TRBJ2-7 and V is TRBV6-5; no clear D. V dropped 7 bases and J dropped 3 bases, with 7 bases sitting between them. CDR1 is MNHEY and CDR2 is SVGAGI in the germline V gene. The CDR3 consists of 11 residues. CDR3 amino acids: CASTRIYEQYF. For the CDR3, the DNA is TGTGCCAGCACTAGAATCTACGAGCAGTACTTC.

The chain combines TRBV20-1 with TRBJ2-1, with a weak D call TRBD1 (6 bases). This CDR3 contains 14 residues. Germline V gives CDR1 DFQATT, CDR2 SNEGSKA (reference sequence). V lost 3 bases to trimming and J lost 10 bases, with 19 bases between them. CDR3 sequence (DNA): TGCAGTGCTAGTGAGGACAGCCTCGATCTCGAGCAGTTCTTC. Its translation: CSASEDSLDLEQFF.

The chain carries TRBV7-8 and TRBJ1-3, with D unclear. This CDR3 contains 14 residues. V lost 5 bases and J lost 4, with 12 bases in between. In germline, CDR1 is SGHVS, CDR2 FQNEAQ. CDR3 amino acids: CASSPLGGGNTIYF. Written as DNA, the CDR3 is TGTGCCAGCAGCCCCCTCGGCGGGGGAAACACCATATATTTT.

The chain couples TRBV19 to TRBJ2-3, with 8 bases that match TRBD2. With V trimmed by 8 bases and J by 3 bases, 4 bases remained unmatched. There are 13 residues in the CDR3. Germline V lookup: CDR1 LNHDA, CDR2 SQIVND (reference sequence). As DNA, the CDR3 is TGTGCCAGTCGGGGGGGCCAGACAGATACGCAGTATTTT. Translation gives CASRGGQTDTQYF.

This chain connects TRBV18 to TRBJ1-2; D gene unclear. V was pared by 2 bases and J by 0 bases, with 13 bases between. Germline-derived CDR1 and CDR2 are KGHSH and LQKENI. The CDR3 is made up of 16 amino acids. In DNA form, the CDR3 reads TGTGCCAGCTCACCATACGGGGAGATAGCTAACTATGGCTACACCTTC. It specifies CASSPYGEIANYGYTF.

This clone was counted between two and nine times. The V call is TRBV5-1, the J call TRBJ2-1; D possibly corresponds to TRBD1 (6 bases). Germline CDR1 is SGHRS and CDR2 is YFSETQ. This CDR3 is 15 amino acids long. V dropped 2 bases and J dropped 0 bases, with 9 bases sitting between them. This CDR3 reads CASSLQGSSYNEQFF. The CDR3 region has the DNA TGCGCCAGCAGCTTACAGGGCAGCTCCTACAATGAGCAGTTCTTC.

The chain recombines TRBV19 with TRBJ1-4; 8 nucleotides match TRBD1. Germline V lookup: CDR1 LNHDA, CDR2 SQIVND (reference sequence). The CDR3 is 14 residues long. The V segment lost 9 bases and the J segment 7 bases; nucleotides outside the gene matches: 10. The CDR3 loop reads CASTQGASFEKLFF. CDR3 DNA: TGTGCCAGCACCCAGGGGGCCTCTTTTGAAAAACTGTTTTTT.

This chain's CDR3 is CSGGLAGTEAFF. The CDR3 nucleotides are TGCAGCGGGGGGCTGGCGGGCACTGAAGCTTTCTTT. The chain has TRBV29-1 and TRBJ1-1, with D perhaps TRBD1 (6 bases). The V end was cut by 7 bases, the J end by 4 bases, with 13 bases between. Germline CDR1 is SQVTM and CDR2 is ANQGSEA. The CDR3 covers 12 residues.

The chain combines TRBV5-6 with TRBJ1-3; tentatively, D is TRBD1 (5 bases). The germline V gene encodes CDR1 SGHDT and CDR2 YYEEEE. V lost 4 bases and J 4 bases, leaving 15 bases between the germline ends. The CDR3 length is 15 residues. DNA for the CDR3: TGTGCCAGCAGCCCGCCGGGAGGGACCGGAAACACCATATATTTT. This sequence encodes CASSPPGGTGNTIYF. Full variable domain (remainder filled in from reference TRBV5-6 and TRBJ1-3): DAGVTQSPTHLIKTRGQQVTLRCSPKSGHDTVSWYQQALGQGPQFIFQYYEEEERQRGNFPDRFSGHQFPNYSSELNVNALLLGDSALYLCASSPPGGTGNTIYFGEGSWLTVV.

This rearrangement joins TRBV15 to TRBJ1-3, with D possibly matching TRBD1 (5 bases). The CDR3 sequence is 17 residues long. The germline V gene has CDR1 LNHNV and CDR2 YYDKDF (reference sequence). V gave up 0 bases and J gave up 4 bases, with 16 bases separating them. The CDR3 loop is CATSRDHAGVSGNTIYF. The CDR3 coding sequence is TGTGCCACCAGCAGAGATCACGCGGGGGTGTCCGGAAACACCATATATTTT.

J is TRBJ1-1 and V is TRBV27; no firm D call. The CDR3 length is 17 residues. Germline V CDR1 and CDR2: MNHEY, SMNVEV (reference sequence). Trimming removed 1 base from V and 0 bases from J, with 15 bases in between. The CDR3 DNA reads TGTGCCAGCAGTTTATATACGGGAGGACGTCTGAACACTGAAGCTTTCTTT. As protein: CASSLYTGGRLNTEAFF.

The chain joins TRBV30 to TRBJ1-2; TRBD1 matches 8 bases. Germline V gives CDR1 GTSNPN, CDR2 SVGIG (reference sequence). This CDR3 region has 14 residues. V lost 4 bases and J lost 5; bases outside the gene matches: 9. The CDR3 region is CAWIGDRFRYGYTF. CDR3 DNA sequence: TGTGCCTGGATTGGGGACAGGTTTCGGTATGGCTACACCTTC.

The chain uses TRBV29-1 and TRBJ1-1, with TRBD1 identical over 7 bases. V gave up 8 bases and J gave up 4 bases; unmatched junction bases: 4. Germline V CDR1 and CDR2: SQVTM, ANQGSEA. This CDR3 comprises 11 residues. The CDR3 sequence: CSQGGGTEAFF. CDR3 in DNA: TGCAGCCAGGGGGGCGGCACTGAAGCTTTCTTT.

This clone was detected only once. J is TRBJ1-1 and V is TRBV13; weak D call: TRBD1 (5 bases). The CDR3 covers 13 residues. Germline-derived CDR1 and CDR2 are PRHDT and FYEKMQ (reference sequence). V was pared by 5 bases and J by 0 bases, with 7 bases between. The CDR3 sequence is CASSPTVNTEAFF. As DNA, the CDR3 is TGTGCCAGCAGCCCGACAGTGAACACTGAAGCTTTCTTT.

This clone turned up a few times. The V call is TRBV5-1, the J call TRBJ1-3; unclear D gene. The CDR3 loop spans 15 amino acids. Looked up from germline, CDR1 is SGHRS and CDR2 is YFSETQ. Deletions cut 4 bases from V and 0 bases from J, with 11 bases between. The CDR3 sequence is CASSPREISGNTIYF. CDR3 bases: TGCGCCAGCAGCCCTCGGGAGATCTCTGGAAACACCATATATTTT.

This sequence joins TRBV7-9 and TRBJ2-1; TRBD2 matches at 9 bases. Germline CDR1 SEHNR, CDR2 FQNEAQ (reference sequence). The CDR3 is made up of 15 amino acids. The junction had 11 bases not matched to a gene; V was cut back by 5 bases and J by 9 bases. This chain's CDR3 is CASSPVAGAKTEQFF. The CDR3 DNA reads as TGTGCCAGCAGCCCAGTAGCGGGAGCGAAGACTGAGCAGTTCTTC.

The V call is TRBV2, the J call TRBJ1-5; the match to TRBD1 covers 7 bases. Per the germline V gene, CDR1 is SNHLY and CDR2 is FYNNEI. The CDR3 is 16 amino acids. Unmatched junction bases numbered 8, after V lost 5 bases and J lost 1 base. The CDR3: CASSLRPTGSNQPQHF. In DNA, the CDR3 is TGTGCCAGCAGTCTACGGCCGACAGGGAGCAATCAGCCCCAGCATTTT.

The V gene is TRBV15, the J gene TRBJ2-1; a weak D match, TRBD1 (5 bases). V was pared by 2 bases and J by 4 bases, with 9 bases between. CDR3 length: 14 amino acids. Germline loops: CDR1 LNHNV, CDR2 YYDKDF (reference sequence). The CDR3 coding sequence is TGTGCCACCAGCAGACCAGACAGTTACAATGAGCAGTTCTTC. This translates into CATSRPDSYNEQFF.